The sequence of this T cell receptor beta chain was determined in a study of blood T cells in healthy people across ages. The CDR3 is 19 amino acids. Germline V gene data show CDR1 as SGHVS and CDR2 as FQNEAQ. A second PCR, run for about 7 to 11 cycles, used a sample-barcoded 5' primer plus a J-beta primer mix. Tags on each cDNA molecule came from a template-switch adaptor with 12 random nucleotides. TCRdb analysed the 5' RACE reads with MiXCR anew, one entry per CDR3 protein. Of 780,000 or so distinct CDR3 sequences in the sample, 25% are singletons; the top ten hold around 3.6%. Samples each had at least 6 micrograms of total RNA extracted. This clonotype was picked up a small number of times. Its antigen is as yet unknown. A read error may produce the germline difference seen at one junction end. Whole-study results and caveats: With age, beta diversity per million T cells declined roughly linearly, significantly by 40.

The sample also formed part of further work on T cells of mothers and their children. Per that study: Reads recorded for TCR beta CDR3 numbered over 9.5 million per mother and around 3 million per child.

This chain connects TRBV7-8 to TRBJ1-1; TRBD1 agrees at 7 bases. Source material: blood. The source is a boy aged 5-17 years in good health. CDR3 region: CANSLVRTPGQRMNTEAFF. Here the CDR3 DNA reads TGTGCCAACAGCTTAGTTCGTACACCGGGACAGCGAATGAACACTGAAGCTTTCTTT.